This T cell receptor (beta chain) was captured by sequencing in a study of CD8+ T cells in alopecia areata. Notes on the study in general: Among patients, TCR sharing was less clear than in mice, a difference possibly due in part to HLA diversity in the patient population.

This clone was detected only a few times. Its antigen is not known. Extraction of RNA preceded its reverse transcription into cDNA, which served as the sequencing template. Sequencing used immunoSEQ multiplex PCR; TCRdb keeps in-frame clones, though not all of them. In the table there are more than 200,000 clones, approximately 61% of which are singletons. The starting material was CD4+ T cells sorted from blood, obtained at week 0. The receptor's source is a human donor with alopecia areata.

The CDR3 DNA reads TGTGCCAGCAGCTTGGGGGGCTCCTATGGCTACACCTTC. Translating it yields CASSLGGSYGYTF. The V gene is TRBV5-4, the J gene TRBJ1-2, with a tentative D call TRBD1 (5 bases). The CDR3 is 13 amino acids. Trimming shortened V by 0 bases and J by 4 bases, and 7 bases separated the two germline ends. The germline gives CDR1 SGHNT, CDR2 YYREEE (reference sequence).